This T cell receptor beta chain came from a study of Tregs in tolerant kidney transplant recipients. TCRdb's copy holds only in-frame clones and misses some; the assay was immunoSEQ multiplex PCR. The sample includes 100,000 to 120,000 clones, 85% to 90% seen only once; the top ten take more than 0.3%. As for this clone: Its antigen is unknown.

The trim removed 8 bases at V and 2 bases at J, leaving 11 bases unmatched. Germline CDR1 is MNHEY and CDR2 is SVGAGI. The CDR3 contains 15 residues. Unstimulated Tregs (CD4+CD25+CD127-) and CD4+CD25- non-Tregs were sorted from PBMCs. General study points: The small number of patients limits these findings pending further validation. Changing PCR primers prevented nucleotide comparison between some patients' samples.

This TCR was sampled from a human donor who received a combined kidney and bone marrow transplant. Specimen: CD4+ T cells from blood, collected before the transplant. The chain employs TRBV6-5 and TRBJ2-7, with TRBD2 matching over 8 bases. The DNA of the CDR3 is TGTGCCAGCCCTAGCTCTTTGCGGGAGGCCTACGAGCAGTACTTC. This gives the protein CASPSSLREAYEQYF.